The 3 T cell receptor beta chains listed next were all sequenced from one sample in a study of T cell clonality in common variable immunodeficiency. Study-wide findings and caveats: In common variable immunodeficiency, TCR beta chains reportedly carried fewer deletions and N-nucleotide insertions.

Their antigen targets remain unknown. Assay used: immunoSEQ multiplex PCR; TCRdb lists only in-frame clones, some missing. Sampling found approximately 5,700 clones, none seen once. What was sequenced was peripheral blood mononuclear cells. The source of these receptors is a human donor with common variable immunodeficiency.

This clone was counted at least ten times. The read ends 3 residues early relative to the CDR3; the germline J gene fills the gap. The chain combines TRBV19 with TRBJ1-4; a weak D match, TRBD1 (5 bases). V was pared by 7 bases and J by 5 bases, with 14 bases between. CDR3 length: 14 residues. The germline V gene encodes CDR1 LNHDA and CDR2 SQIVND (reference sequence). The part of the CDR3 DNA that was read is TGTGCCAGTAAGAGCCCAGGGCGCAATGAAAAA. Its protein product is CASKSPGRNEK. The CDR3 as a whole reads CASKSPGRNEKLFF.

This clone was seen repeatedly, ten times or more. Sequencing ends 3 residues short of the CDR3 end; the germline J gene provides the rest. In the same sample, other DNA sequences code for this CDR3. The chain carries TRBV5-6 and TRBJ2-7; 8 nucleotides match TRBD1. V was clipped by 4 bases and J by 4 bases; unmatched bases: 7. Germline assignment: CDR1 SGHDT and CDR2 YYEEEE. This CDR3 region has 14 residues. The CDR3 bases that were read are TGTGCCAGCAGCGGCCCGGGACAGGTTTACGAG. Translating gives CASSGPGQVYE. The CDR3 in full is CASSGPGQVYEQYF.

This clone was detected a few times. The read ends 3 residues shy of where the CDR3 ends; the end is completed using the germline J gene. The rearrangement uses TRBV19 and TRBJ2-1; 10 bases are shared with TRBD2. Trimming removed 4 bases from V and 7 bases from J; junction bases left unmatched: 13. CDR3 length equals 17 residues. Germline loops: CDR1 LNHDA, CDR2 SQIVND (reference sequence). Incomplete CDR3 DNA: TGTGCCAGTAGTAAGGCAGTAGCGGGGGGAATCGGGAATGAG. It encodes CASSKAVAGGIGNE. The CDR3 reads in full as CASSKAVAGGIGNEQFF.